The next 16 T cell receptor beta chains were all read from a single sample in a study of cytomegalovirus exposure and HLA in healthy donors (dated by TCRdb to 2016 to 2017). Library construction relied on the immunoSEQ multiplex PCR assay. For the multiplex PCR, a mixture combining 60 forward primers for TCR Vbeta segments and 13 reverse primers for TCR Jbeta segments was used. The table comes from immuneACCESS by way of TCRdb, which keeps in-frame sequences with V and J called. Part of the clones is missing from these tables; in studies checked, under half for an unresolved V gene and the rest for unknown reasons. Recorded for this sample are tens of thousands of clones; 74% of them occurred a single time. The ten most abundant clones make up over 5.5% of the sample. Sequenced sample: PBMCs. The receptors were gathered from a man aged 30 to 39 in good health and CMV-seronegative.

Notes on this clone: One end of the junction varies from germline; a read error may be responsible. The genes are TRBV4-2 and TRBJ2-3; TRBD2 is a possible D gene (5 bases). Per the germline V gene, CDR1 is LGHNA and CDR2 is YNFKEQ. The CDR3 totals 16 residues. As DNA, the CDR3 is TGTGCCAGCAACCAAGTCAATCTAGCCGGCCCAGATACGCAGTATTTT. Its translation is CASNQVNLAGPDTQYF.

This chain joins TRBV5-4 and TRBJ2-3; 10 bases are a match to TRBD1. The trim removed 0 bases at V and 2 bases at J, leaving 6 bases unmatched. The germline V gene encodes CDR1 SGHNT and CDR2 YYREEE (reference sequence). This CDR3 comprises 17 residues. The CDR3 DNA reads TGTGCCAGCAGCTTGGCCGTGACAGGGGGCTACACAGATACGCAGTATTTT. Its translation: CASSLAVTGGYTDTQYF.

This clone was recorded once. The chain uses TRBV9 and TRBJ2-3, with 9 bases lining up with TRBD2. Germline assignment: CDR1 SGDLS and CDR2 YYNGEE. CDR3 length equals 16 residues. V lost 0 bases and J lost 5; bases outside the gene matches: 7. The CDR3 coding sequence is TGTGCCAGCAGCGTAGGTAGCGGGAGAGTTGGAGATACGCAGTATTTT. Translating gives CASSVGSGRVGDTQYF. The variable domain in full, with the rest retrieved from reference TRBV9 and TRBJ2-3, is DSGVTQTPKHLITATGQRVTLRCSPRSGDLSVYWYQQSLDQGLQFLIQYYNGEERAKGNILERFSAQQFPDLHSELNLSSLELGDSALYFCASSVGSGRVGDTQYFGPGTRLTVL.

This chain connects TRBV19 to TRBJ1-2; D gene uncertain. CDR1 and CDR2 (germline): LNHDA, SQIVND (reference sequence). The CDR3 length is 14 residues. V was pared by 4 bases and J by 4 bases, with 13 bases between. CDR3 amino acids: CASSRQTTSYGYTF. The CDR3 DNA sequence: TGTGCCAGTAGTAGGCAGACAACCAGCTATGGCTACACCTTC.

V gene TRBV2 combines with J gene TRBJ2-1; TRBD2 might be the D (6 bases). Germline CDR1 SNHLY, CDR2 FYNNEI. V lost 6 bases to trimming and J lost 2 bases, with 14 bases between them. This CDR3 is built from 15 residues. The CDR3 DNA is TGTGCCAGCAGGTACGGGACTTCCCCCTACAATGAGCAGTTCTTC. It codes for CASRYGTSPYNEQFF.

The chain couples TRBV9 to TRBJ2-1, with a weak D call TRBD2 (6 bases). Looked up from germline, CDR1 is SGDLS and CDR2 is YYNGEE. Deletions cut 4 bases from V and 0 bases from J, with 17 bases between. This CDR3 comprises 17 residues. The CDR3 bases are TGTGCCAGCAGCTATGCCCCAATAGCGGACTCCTACAATGAGCAGTTCTTC. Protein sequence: CASSYAPIADSYNEQFF.

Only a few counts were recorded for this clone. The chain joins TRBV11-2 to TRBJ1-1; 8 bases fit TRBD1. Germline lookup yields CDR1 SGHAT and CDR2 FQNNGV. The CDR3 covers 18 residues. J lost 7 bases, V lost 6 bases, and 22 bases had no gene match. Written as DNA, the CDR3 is TGTGCCAGCAGAGGGGCAGGGGGCGATAGGGTATTCGGTGGTGAAGCTTTCTTT. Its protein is CASRGAGGDRVFGGEAFF.

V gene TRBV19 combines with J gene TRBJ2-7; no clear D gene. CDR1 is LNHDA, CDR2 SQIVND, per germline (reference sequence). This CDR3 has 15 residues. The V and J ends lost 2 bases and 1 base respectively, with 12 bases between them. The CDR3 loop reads CASSIILGGSYEQYF. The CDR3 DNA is TGTGCCAGTAGTATAATTCTTGGCGGATCCTACGAGCAGTACTTC.

The CDR3 DNA follows: TGTGCTGCGGGAGTGGAATTCGCCGAGCAGTACTTC. It codes for CAAGVEFAEQYF. The chain combines TRBV6-5 with TRBJ2-7, with TRBD2 matching over 7 bases. Germline CDR1 reads MNHEY; CDR2 reads SVGAGI. This CDR3 is built from 12 residues.

CDR3 sequence reads: CASRTSGSPWGTQYF. The CDR3 DNA reads TGTGCCAGCAGAACTAGCGGGAGCCCCTGGGGGACCCAGTACTTC. The V and J genes are TRBV6-5 and TRBJ2-5; 11 bases map to TRBD2. The trim removed 6 bases at V and 7 bases at J, leaving 10 bases unmatched. The CDR3 consists of 15 residues. Germline V CDR1 and CDR2: MNHEY, SVGAGI.

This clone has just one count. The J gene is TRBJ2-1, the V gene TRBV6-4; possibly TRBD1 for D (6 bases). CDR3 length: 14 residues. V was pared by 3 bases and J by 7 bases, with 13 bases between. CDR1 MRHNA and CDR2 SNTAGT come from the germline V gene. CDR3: CASSEQGNINEQFF. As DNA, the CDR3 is TGTGCCAGCAGTGAACAGGGAAATATTAATGAGCAGTTCTTC.

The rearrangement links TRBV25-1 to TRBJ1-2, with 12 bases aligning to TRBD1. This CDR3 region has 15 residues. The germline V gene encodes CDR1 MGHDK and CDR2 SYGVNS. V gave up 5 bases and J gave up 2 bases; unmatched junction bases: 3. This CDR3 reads CASSKGQGANYGYTF. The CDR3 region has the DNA TGTGCCAGCAGTAAGGGACAGGGGGCGAACTATGGCTACACCTTC.

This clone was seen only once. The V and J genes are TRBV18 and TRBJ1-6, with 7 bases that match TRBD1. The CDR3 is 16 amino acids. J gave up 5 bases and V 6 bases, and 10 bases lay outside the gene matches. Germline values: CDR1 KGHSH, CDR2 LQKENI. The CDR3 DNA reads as TGTGCCAGCTCCTTCACAGGGGCAAGCGATAATTCACCCCTCCACTTT. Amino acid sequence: CASSFTGASDNSPLHF.

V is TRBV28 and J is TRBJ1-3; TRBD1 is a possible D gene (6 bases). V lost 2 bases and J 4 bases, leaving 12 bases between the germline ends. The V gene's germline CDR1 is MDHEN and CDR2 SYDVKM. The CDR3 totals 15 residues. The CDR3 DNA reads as TGTGCCAGCAGTTTAGGGGGGGCGGGCGGAAACACCATATATTTT. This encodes CASSLGGAGGNTIYF.

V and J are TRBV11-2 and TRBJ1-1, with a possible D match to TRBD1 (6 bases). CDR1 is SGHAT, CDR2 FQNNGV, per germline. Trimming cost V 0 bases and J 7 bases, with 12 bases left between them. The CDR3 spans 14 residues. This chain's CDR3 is CASSLEGRGGEAFF. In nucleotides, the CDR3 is TGTGCCAGCAGCTTAGAAGGAAGGGGGGGTGAAGCTTTCTTT.

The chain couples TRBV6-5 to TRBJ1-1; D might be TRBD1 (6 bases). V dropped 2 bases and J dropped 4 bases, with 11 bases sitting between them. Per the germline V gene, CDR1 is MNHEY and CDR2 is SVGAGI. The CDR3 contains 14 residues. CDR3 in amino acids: CASSYRTGFTEAFF. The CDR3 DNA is TGTGCCAGCAGTTACCGTACAGGGTTCACTGAAGCTTTCTTT.